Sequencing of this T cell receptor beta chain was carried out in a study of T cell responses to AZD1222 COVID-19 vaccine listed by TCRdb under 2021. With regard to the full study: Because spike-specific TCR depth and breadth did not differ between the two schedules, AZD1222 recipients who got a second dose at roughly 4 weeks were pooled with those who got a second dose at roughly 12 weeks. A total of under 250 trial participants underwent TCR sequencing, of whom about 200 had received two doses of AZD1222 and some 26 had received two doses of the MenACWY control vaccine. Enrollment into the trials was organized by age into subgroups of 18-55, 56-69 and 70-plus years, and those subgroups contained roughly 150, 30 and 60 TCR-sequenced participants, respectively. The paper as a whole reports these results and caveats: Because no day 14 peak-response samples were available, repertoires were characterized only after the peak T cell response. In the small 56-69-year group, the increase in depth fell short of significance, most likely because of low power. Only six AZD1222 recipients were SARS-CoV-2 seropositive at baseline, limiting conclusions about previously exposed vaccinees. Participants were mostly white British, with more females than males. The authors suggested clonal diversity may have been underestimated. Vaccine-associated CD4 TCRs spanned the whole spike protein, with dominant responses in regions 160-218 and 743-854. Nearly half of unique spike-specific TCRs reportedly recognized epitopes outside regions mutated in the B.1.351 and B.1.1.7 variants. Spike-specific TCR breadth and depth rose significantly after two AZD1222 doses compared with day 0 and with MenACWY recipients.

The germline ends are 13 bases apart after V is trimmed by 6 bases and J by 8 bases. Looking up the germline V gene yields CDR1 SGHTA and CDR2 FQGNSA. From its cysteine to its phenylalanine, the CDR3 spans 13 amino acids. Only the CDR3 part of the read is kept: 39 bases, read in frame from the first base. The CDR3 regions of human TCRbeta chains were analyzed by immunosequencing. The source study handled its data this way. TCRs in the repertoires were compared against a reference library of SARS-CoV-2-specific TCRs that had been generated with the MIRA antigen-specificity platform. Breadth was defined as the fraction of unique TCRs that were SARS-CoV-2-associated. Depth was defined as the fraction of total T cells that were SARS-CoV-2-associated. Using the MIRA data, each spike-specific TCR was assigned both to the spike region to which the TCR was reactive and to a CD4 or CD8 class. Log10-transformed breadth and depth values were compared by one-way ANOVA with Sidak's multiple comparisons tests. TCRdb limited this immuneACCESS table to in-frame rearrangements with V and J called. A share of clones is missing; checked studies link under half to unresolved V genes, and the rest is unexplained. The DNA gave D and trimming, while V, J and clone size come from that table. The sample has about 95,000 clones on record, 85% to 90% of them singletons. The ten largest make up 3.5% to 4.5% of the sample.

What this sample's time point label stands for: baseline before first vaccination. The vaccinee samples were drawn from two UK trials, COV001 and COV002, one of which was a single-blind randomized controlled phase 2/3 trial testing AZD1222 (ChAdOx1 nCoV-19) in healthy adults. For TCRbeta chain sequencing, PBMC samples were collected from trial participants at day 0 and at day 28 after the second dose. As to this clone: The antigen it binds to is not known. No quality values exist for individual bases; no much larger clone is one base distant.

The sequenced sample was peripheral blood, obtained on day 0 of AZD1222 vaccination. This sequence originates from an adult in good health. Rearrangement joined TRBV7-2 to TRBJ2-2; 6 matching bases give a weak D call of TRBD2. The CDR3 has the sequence CASRGPGRGELFF. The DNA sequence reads TGTGCCAGCAGGGGGCCCGGGAGAGGGGAGCTGTTTTTT.